Presented here are 2 T cell receptor beta chains from one specimen sequenced in a study of OX40 agonist ivuxolimab in advanced cancers. Using immunoSEQ multiplex PCR, the repertoire was profiled, and TCRdb retains in-frame clones only, with some absent. The sample lists nearly 80,000 clones, 84% occurring once. The sample consisted of CD4+ or CD8+ T cells sorted from blood, taken in a trial of the OX40 agonist ivuxolimab. The origin of the receptors is an adult with an advanced solid tumor such as melanoma, head and neck, liver or kidney cancer.

This chain uses TRBV28 with TRBJ1-2, with D possibly matching TRBD1 (5 bases). The CDR3 spans 19 residues. V dropped 5 bases and J dropped 0 bases, with 25 bases sitting between them. Germline loops: CDR1 MDHEN, CDR2 SYDVKM. CDR3 sequence (DNA): TGTGCCAGCAGTCCATATTCGTCGGGAAGACAGAGGACTAACTATGGCTACACCTTC. This encodes CASSPYSSGRQRTNYGYTF.

The chain couples TRBV5-6 to TRBJ2-7; no clear D. Germline values: CDR1 SGHDT, CDR2 YYEEEE. The CDR3 totals 12 residues. Trimming removed 3 bases at V and 4 bases at J, with 8 bases between. As DNA, the CDR3 is TGTGCCAGCAGCTACCGTATGTACGAGCAGTACTTC. The encoded protein is CASSYRMYEQYF.